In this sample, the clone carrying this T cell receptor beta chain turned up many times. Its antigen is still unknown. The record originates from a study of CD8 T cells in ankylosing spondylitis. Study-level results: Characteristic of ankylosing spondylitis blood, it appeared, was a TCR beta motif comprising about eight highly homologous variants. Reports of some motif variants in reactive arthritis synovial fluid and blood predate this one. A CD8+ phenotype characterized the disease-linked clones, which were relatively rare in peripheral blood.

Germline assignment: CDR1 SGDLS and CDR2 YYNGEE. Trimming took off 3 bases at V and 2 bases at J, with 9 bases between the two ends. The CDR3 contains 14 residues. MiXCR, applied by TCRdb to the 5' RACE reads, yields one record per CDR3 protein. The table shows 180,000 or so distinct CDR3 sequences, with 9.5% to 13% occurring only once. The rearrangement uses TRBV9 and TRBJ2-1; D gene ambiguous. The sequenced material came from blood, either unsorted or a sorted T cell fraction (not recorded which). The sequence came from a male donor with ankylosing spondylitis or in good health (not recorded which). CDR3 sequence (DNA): TGTGCCAGCAGCGCTGGGGATGCCTACAATGAGCAGTTCTTC. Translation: CASSAGDAYNEQFF.